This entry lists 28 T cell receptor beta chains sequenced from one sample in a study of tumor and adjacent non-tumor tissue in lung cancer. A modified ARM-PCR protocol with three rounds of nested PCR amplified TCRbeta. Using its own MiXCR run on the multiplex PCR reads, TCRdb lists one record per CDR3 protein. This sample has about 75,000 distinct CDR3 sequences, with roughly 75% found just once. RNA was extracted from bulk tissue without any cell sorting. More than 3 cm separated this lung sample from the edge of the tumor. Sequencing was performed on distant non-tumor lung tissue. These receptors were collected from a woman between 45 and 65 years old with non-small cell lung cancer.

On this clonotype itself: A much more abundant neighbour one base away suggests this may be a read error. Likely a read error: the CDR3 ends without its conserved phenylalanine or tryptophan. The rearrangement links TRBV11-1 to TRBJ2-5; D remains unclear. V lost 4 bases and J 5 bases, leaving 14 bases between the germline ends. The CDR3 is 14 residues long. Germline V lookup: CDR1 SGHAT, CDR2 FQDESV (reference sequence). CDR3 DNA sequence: TGTGCCAGCAGCTCACAGATGGATAAGGAGACCCAGTACTCC. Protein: CASSSQMDKETQYS.

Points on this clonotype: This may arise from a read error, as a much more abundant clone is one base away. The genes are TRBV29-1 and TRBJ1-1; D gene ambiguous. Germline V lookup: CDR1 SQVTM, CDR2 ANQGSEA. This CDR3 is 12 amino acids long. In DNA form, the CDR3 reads TGCATCGTTGGGAGGGATTTGACTGAAGCTTTCTTT. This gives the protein CIVGRDLTEAFF.

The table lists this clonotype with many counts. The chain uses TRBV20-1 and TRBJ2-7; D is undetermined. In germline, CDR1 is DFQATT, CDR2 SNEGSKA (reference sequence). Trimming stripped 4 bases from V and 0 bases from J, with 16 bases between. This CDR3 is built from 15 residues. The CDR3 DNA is TGCAGTGCTAAAGAGCCTAGGTTCCCCTCCTACGAGCAGTACTTC. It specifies CSAKEPRFPSYEQYF.

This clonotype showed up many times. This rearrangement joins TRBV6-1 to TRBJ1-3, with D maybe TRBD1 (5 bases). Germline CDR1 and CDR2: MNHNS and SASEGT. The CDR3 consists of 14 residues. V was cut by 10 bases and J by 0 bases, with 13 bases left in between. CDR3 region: CATGTGSSGNTIYF. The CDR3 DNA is TGTGCCACCGGAACAGGAAGCTCTGGAAACACCATATATTTT.

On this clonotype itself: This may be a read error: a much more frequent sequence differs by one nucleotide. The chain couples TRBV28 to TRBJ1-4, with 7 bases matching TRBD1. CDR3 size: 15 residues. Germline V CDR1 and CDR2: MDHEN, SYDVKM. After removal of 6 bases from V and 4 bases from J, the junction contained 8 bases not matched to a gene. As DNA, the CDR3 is TGTGCCAGCAGGCGCGGGACAGCAAATAATGAAAAACTGTTTTTT. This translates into CASRRGTANNEKLFF.

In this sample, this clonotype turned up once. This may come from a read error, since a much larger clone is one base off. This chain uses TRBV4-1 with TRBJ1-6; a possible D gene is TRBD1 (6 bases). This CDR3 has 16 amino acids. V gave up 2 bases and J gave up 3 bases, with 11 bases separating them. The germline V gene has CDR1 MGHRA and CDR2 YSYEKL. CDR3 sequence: CASSQWPGHYNSPLHF. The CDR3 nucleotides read TGCGCCAGCAGCCAATGGCCGGGACACTATAATTCACCCCTCCACTTT.

The CDR3 DNA sequence: TGTGCCAGCAGCCTTAGCGGGTGGAATAATGAGCAGTTCTTC. The encoded protein is CASSLSGWNNEQFF. The genes are TRBV14 and TRBJ2-1; 7 nucleotides align to TRBD2. CDR1 and CDR2 from the germline V gene are SGHDN and FVKESK. This CDR3 comprises 14 residues. The J segment lost 7 bases and the V segment lost 4 bases, leaving 7 bases of the junction unmatched.

The CDR3, as DNA: TGTGCCAGCAGCCCCGAGGCCACAGATACGCAGTATTTT. It codes for CASSPEATDTQYF. The rearrangement links TRBV11-3 to TRBJ2-3; D ambiguous. The CDR3 runs to 13 residues. The ends were cut back, 5 bases at V and 2 bases at J, with 8 bases in the middle. In germline, CDR1 is SGHNT, CDR2 YENEEA.

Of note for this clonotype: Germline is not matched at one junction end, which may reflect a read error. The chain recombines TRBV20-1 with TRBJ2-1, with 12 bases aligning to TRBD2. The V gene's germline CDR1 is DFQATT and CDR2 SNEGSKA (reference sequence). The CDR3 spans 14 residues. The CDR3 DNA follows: TGCAGCGCTAGCGGGAGGGCCTCCTACGATGGGCAGTTCTTC. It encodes CSASGRASYDGQFF.

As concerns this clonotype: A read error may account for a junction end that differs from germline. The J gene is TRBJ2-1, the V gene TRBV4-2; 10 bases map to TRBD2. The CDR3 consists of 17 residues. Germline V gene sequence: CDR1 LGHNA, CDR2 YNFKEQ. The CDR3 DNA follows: TGTGCCAGCACCCAAGATTCGGCTAGCGGGAGTTTATATGAGCAGCTCTTC. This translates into CASTQDSASGSLYEQLF.

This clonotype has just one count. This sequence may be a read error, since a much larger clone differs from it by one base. For the CDR3, the DNA is TGCAGTGCTAGCCCGACGGTGTTTAATGTGGATAGGCAGTATTTT. It is translated as CSASPTVFNVDRQYF. V and J are TRBV20-1 and TRBJ2-3; D remains unclear. Per the germline V gene, CDR1 is DFQATT and CDR2 is SNEGSKA (reference sequence). The CDR3 spans 15 residues.

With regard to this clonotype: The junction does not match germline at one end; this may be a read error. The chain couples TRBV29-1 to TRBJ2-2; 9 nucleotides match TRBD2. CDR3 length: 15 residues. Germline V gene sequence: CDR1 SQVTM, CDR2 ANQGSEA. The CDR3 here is CSVLSGSENTGELFF. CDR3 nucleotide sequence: TGCAGCGTTCTTAGCGGGAGTGAGAACACCGGGGAGTTGTTTTTT.

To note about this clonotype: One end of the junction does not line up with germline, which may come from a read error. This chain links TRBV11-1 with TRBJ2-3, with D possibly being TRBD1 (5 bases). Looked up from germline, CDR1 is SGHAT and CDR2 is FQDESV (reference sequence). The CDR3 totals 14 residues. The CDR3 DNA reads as TGTGCCTGCAGCATAGGTATAGGGGCTGATACGCAGTATTTT. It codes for CACSIGIGADTQYF.

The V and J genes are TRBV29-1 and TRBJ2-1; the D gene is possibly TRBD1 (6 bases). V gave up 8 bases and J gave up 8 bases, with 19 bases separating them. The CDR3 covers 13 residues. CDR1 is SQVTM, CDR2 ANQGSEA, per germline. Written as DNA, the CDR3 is TGCAGCCTAGTGTGGGGGCGCAGGGATGAGCAGTTCTTC. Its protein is CSLVWGRRDEQFF.

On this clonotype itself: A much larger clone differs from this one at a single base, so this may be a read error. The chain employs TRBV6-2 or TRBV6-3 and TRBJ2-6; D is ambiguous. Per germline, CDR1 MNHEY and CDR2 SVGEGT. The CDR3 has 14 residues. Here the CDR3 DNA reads TGTGTCAGCTCCGGCTACTCTGGGGCCAACGTCCTGACTTTC. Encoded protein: CVSSGYSGANVLTF.

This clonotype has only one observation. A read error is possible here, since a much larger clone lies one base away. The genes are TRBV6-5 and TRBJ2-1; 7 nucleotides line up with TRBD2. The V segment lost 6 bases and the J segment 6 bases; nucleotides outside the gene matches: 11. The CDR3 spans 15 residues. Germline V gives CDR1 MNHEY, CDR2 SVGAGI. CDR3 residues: CASRRDYLNTNEQFF. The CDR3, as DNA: TGTGCCAGCAGGCGGGACTACCTGAATACCAATGAGCAGTTCTTC.

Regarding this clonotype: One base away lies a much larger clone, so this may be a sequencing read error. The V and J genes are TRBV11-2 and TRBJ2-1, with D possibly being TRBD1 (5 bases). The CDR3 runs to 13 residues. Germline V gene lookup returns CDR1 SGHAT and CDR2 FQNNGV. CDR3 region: CVSSLDPQGWKLF. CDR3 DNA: TGTGTCAGCAGCTTAGATCCTCAGGGATGGAAGTTATTC.

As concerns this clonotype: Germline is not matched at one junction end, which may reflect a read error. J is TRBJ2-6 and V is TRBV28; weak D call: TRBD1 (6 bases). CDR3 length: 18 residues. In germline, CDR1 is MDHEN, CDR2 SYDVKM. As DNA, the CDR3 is TGTACCAGCAGCATACGGGACAAAATACTCTCTGGGGCCAACGTCCTGACTTTC. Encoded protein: CTSSIRDKILSGANVLTF.

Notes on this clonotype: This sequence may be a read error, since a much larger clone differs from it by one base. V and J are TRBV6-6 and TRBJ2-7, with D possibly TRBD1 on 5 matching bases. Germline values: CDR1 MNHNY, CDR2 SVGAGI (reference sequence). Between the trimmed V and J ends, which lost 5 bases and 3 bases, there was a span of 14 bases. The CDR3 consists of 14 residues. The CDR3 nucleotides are TGTGCCAGCAGTCCCCAGTCAGGGCACTACGAGCAGTACTTC. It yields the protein CASSPQSGHYEQYF.

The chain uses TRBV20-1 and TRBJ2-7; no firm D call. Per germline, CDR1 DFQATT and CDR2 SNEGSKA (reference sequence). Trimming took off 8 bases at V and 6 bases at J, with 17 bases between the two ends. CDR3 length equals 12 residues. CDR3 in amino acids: CSLRGRPCEQYF. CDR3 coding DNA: TGCAGTTTAAGAGGTAGACCCTGCGAGCAGTACTTC.

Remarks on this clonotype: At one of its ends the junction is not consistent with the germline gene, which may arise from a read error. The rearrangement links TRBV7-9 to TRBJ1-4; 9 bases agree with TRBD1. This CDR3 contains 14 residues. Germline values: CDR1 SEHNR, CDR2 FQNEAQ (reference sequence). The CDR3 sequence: CDSSSGQGREKLFF. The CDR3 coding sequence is TGTGACAGCAGCTCGGGACAGGGACGAGAAAAACTGTTTTTT.

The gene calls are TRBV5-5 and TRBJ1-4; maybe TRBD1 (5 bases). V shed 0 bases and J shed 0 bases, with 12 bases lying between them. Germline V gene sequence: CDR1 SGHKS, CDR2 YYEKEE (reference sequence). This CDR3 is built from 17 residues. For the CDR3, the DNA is TGTGCCAGCAGCTTGGCGGGCAGGGAAACAACTAATGAAAAACTGTTTTTT. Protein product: CASSLAGRETTNEKLFF.

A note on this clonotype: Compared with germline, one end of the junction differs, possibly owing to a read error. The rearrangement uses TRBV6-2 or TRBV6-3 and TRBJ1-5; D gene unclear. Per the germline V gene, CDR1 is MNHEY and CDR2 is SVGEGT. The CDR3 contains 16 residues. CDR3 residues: CASSPTRGGYTQSQHF. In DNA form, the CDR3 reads TGTGCCAGCAGCCCCACCCGAGGAGGGTACACTCAGTCCCAGCATTTT.

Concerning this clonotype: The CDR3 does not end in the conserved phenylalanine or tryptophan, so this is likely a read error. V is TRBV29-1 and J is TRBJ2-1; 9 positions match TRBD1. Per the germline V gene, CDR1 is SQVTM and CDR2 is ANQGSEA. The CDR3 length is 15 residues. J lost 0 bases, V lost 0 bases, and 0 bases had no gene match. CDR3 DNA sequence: TGCAGCGTTGAAGAGGACAGGGGCTCCTACAATGAGCAGTTCATC. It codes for CSVEEDRGSYNEQFI.

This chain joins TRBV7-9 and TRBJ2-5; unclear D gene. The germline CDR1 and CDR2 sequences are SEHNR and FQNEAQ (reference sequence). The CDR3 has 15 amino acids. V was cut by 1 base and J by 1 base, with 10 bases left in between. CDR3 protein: CASSLVSTIQETQYF. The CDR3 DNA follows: TGTGCCAGCAGCTTAGTGTCCACAATCCAAGAGACCCAGTACTTC.

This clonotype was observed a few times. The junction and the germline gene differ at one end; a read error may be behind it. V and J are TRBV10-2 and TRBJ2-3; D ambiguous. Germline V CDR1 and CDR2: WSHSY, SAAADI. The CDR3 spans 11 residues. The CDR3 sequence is CTSSEADTQYF. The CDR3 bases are TGCACCAGCAGTGAGGCAGATACGCAATATTTT.

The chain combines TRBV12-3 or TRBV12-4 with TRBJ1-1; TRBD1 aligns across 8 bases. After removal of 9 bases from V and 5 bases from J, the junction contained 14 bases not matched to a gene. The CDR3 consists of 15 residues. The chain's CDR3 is CASNRPGQDGTEAFF. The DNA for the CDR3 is TGTGCCAGTAATCGACCGGGACAGGATGGAACTGAAGCTTTCTTT.

CDR3 coding DNA: TGCGCCAGCACTCCGACCGGACAGCGGACTCAAGAGACCCAGTACTTC. Its translation: CASTPTGQRTQETQYF. The chain recombines TRBV4-1 with TRBJ2-5, with a tentative D call TRBD1 (6 bases). Germline lookup yields CDR1 MGHRA and CDR2 YSYEKL. V was cut by 7 bases and J by 2 bases, with 20 bases left in between. There are 16 residues in the CDR3.